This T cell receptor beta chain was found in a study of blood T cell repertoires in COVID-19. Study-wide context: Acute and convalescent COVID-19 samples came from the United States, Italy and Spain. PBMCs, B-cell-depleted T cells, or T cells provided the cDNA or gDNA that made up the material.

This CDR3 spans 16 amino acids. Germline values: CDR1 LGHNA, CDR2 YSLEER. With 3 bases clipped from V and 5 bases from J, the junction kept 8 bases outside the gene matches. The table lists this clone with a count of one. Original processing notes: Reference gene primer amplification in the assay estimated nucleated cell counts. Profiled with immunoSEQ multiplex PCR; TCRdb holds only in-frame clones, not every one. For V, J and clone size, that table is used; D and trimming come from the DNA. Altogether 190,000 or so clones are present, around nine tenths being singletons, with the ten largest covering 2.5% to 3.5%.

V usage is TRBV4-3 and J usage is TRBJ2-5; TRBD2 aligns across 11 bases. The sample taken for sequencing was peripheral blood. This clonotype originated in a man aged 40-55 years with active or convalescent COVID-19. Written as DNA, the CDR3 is TGCGCCAGCAGCCAGCGTAGCGGGGGGGTCTGGGAGACCCAGTACTTC. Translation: CASSQRSGGVWETQYF.